The 3 T cell receptor beta chains below come from one sample, sequenced in a study of OX40 agonist ivuxolimab in advanced cancers. Assay: immunoSEQ multiplex PCR; the TCRdb copy retains only in-frame clones and omits some. The sample consists of about 37,000 clones, approximately 90% of them appearing once. The material sequenced was CD4+ or CD8+ T cells sorted from blood, taken in a trial of the OX40 agonist ivuxolimab. The source of these receptors is an adult with an advanced solid tumor such as melanoma, head and neck, liver or kidney cancer.

This clone was recorded only once. The chain recombines TRBV5-1 with TRBJ2-5; a possible D gene is TRBD2 (6 bases). The tail of the sequence fits TRBJ2-7 better, so the J call may be wrong. The length of the CDR3 is 14 residues. Germline assignment: CDR1 SGHRS and CDR2 YFSETQ. The CDR3 region has the DNA TGCGCCAGCAGCTTGGCTGGGGGACTCTACGAGCAGTACTTC. Translating gives CASSLAGGLYEQYF.

The V gene is TRBV7-9, the J gene TRBJ1-1; D remains ambiguous. V gave up 8 bases and J gave up 1 base, with 11 bases separating them. Germline V gene data show CDR1 as SEHNR and CDR2 as FQNEAQ (reference sequence). This CDR3 spans 13 amino acids. The CDR3 reads CASSSTGNTEAFF. As DNA, the CDR3 is TGTGCCAGCTCCTCCACTGGGAACACTGAAGCTTTCTTT. The full variable domain, with the rest looked up from reference TRBV7-9 and TRBJ1-1, is DTGVSQNPRHKITKRGQNVTFRCDPISEHNRLYWYRQTLGQGPEFLTYFQNEAQLEKSRLLSDRFSAERPKGSFSTLEIQRTEQGDSAMYLCASSSTGNTEAFFGQGTRLTVV.

V is TRBV6-6 and J is TRBJ2-3; the D is unclear. Looked up from germline, CDR1 is MNHNY and CDR2 is SVGAGI (reference sequence). The CDR3 totals 14 residues. Trimming left V 5 bases short and J 0 bases short, with 9 bases between. In DNA, the CDR3 is TGTGCCAGCAGTACCCAAGCCAGCACAGATACGCAGTATTTT. Protein product: CASSTQASTDTQYF.